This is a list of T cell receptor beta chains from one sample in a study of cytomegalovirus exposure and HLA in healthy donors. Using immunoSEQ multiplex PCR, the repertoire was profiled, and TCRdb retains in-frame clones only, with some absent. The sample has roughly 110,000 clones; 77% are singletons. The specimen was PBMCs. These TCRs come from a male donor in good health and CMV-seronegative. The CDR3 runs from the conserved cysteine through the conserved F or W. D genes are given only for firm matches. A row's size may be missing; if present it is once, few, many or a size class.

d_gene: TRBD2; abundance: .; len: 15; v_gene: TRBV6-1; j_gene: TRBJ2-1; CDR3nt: TGTGCCAGCAGTGCCGGGACTAGCGGAGACAATGAGCAGTTCTTC; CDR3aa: CASSAGTSGDNEQFF
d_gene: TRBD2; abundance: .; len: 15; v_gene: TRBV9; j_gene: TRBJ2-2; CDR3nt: TGTGCCAGCAGCCTCCGGACTAGCGGGCCCGGGGAGCTGTTTTTT; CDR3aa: CASSLRTSGPGELFF
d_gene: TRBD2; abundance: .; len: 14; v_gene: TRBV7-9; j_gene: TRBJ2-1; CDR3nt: TGTGCCAGCCCAGGAGCTCTAGCGGGCAATGAGCAGTTCTTC; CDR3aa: CASPGALAGNEQFF
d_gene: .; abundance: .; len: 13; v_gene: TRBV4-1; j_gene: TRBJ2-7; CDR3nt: TGCGCCAGCAGACGCACAGGGACCTACGAGCAGTACTTC; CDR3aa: CASRRTGTYEQYF
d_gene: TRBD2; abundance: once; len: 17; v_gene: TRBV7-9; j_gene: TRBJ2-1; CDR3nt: TGTGCCAGCAGCCAAGGTAGCGGGAATATAGGCCACAATGAGCAGTTCTTC; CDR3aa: CASSQGSGNIGHNEQFF
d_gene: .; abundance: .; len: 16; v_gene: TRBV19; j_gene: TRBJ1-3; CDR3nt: TGTGCCAGTAGTAGGGCAAGGGGCGCGGTGGGAAACACCATATATTTT; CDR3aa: CASSRARGAVGNTIYF
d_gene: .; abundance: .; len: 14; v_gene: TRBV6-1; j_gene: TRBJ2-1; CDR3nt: TGTGCCAGCAGAGGGGGATTAGAATACAATGAGCAGTTCTTC; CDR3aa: CASRGGLEYNEQFF
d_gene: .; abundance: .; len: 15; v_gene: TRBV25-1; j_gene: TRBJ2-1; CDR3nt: TGTGCCAGCAGCCAGACAGGTCCGATCGGCAATGAGCAGTTCTTC; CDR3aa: CASSQTGPIGNEQFF
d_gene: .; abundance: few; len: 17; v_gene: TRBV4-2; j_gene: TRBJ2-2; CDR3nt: TGTGCCAGCAGCCAAAGAGGGCGGGGAGTTAACACCGGGGAGCTGTTTTTT; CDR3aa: CASSQRGRGVNTGELFF
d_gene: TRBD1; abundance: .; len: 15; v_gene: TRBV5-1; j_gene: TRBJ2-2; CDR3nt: TGCGCCAGCAGCTTCGACTGGGACAGAAACGGGGAGCTGTTTTTT; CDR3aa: CASSFDWDRNGELFF
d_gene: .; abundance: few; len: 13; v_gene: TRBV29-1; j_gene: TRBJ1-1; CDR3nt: TGCAGCGTTGAATCGGGGGGCGAAACTGAAGCTTTCTTT; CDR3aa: CSVESGGETEAFF
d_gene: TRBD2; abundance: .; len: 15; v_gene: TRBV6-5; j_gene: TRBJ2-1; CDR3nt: TGTGCCAGCAGTCGCGGGACTAGCGGGAGAAATGAGCAGTTCTTC; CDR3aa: CASSRGTSGRNEQFF
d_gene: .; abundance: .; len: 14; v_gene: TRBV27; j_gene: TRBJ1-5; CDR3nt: TGTGCCAGCAGTTGGGGGGTGGGCAATCAGCCCCAGCATTTT; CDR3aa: CASSWGVGNQPQHF
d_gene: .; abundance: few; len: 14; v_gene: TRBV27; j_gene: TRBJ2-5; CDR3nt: TGTGCCAGCAGTTTTACAGGGCCTCAAGAGACCCAGTACTTC; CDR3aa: CASSFTGPQETQYF
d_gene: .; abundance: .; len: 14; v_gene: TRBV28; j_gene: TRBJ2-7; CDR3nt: TGTGCCAGCAGCTCACAGAAACAGGGCTACGAGCAGTACTTC; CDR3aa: CASSSQKQGYEQYF
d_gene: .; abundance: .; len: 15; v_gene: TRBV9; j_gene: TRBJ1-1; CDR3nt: TGTGCCAGCAGCTCAAAGACGGGACTCCACACTGAAGCTTTCTTT; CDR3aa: CASSSKTGLHTEAFF
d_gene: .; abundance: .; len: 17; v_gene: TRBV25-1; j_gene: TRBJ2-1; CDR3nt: TGTGCCAGCAGTGAAGGGGCGTGGCTCCCGTCTTACAATGAGCAGTTCTTC; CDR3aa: CASSEGAWLPSYNEQFF
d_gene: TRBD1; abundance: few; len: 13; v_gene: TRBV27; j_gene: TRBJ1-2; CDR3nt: TGTGCCAGCAGTTTGGTACAGGGGAATGGCTACACCTTC; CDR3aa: CASSLVQGNGYTF
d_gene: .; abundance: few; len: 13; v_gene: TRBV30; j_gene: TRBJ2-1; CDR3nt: TGTGCCTGGAGTGACTGGCAGGGGGGTGAGCAGTTCTTC; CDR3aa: CAWSDWQGGEQFF